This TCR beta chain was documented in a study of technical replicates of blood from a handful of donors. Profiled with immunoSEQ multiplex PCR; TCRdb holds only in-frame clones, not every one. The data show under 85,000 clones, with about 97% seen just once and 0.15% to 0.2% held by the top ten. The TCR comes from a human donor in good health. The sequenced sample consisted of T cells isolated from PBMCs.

The chain's CDR3 is CASSQDLEGHRPQHF. The CDR3 region has the DNA TGCGCCAGCAGCCAAGATTTGGAGGGGCATCGGCCCCAGCATTTT. V usage is TRBV4-1 and J usage is TRBJ1-5, with D perhaps matching TRBD1 (5 bases). V lost 0 bases to trimming and J lost 9 bases, with 15 bases between them. The CDR3 has 15 residues. CDR1 and CDR2 (germline): MGHRA, YSYEKL.